Listed below are T cell receptor beta chains from one sample, sequenced in a study of T-cell reconstitution after alpha-beta-depleted transplantation in children. TCRdb passed the PCR reads through MiXCR, listing each CDR3 protein once. The top ten hold about 30% of the sample, which has about 440,000 distinct CDR3 sequences, 43% seen once. The source material was PBMCs, sampled before TCRalphabeta/CD19-depleted stem cell transplant. The receptors come from a girl aged 2 to 9 with aplastic anemia, due to receive a stem cell transplant. The CDR3 runs from the conserved cysteine through the conserved F or W. D genes are given only for firm matches. Clone size is not always given. Where it is, it says once, few, many or a class for expanded clones.

size	V	J	D	CDR3	DNA
-	TRBV6-5	TRBJ1-4	-	CASSYSGYATNEKLFF	TGTGCCAGCAGTTACTCGGGCTATGCAACTAATGAAAAACTGTTTTTT
few	TRBV9	TRBJ1-5	-	CASSVAGGINQPQHF	TGTGCCAGCAGCGTAGCGGGTGGCATCAATCAGCCCCAGCATTTT
few	TRBV20-1	TRBJ1-3	TRBD1	CSAPRQGLDTIYF	TGCAGTGCGCCGAGACAGGGGCTGGACACCATATATTTT
-	TRBV15	TRBJ2-6	-	CATSRRVSGANVLTF	TGTGCCACCAGCAGACGGGTCTCTGGGGCCAACGTCCTGACTTTC
many	TRBV12-3/TRBV12-4	TRBJ2-3	-	CASSRGTHLLTDTQYF	TGTGCCAGCAGCCGCGGGACTCACTTACTCACAGATACGCAGTATTTT
many	TRBV10-3	TRBJ2-2	TRBD1	CAISGTGTGELFF	TGTGCCATCAGTGGGACAGGGACCGGGGAGCTGTTTTTT
many	TRBV20-1	TRBJ1-1	TRBD1	CSASDGRGFTEAFF	TGCAGTGCCTCTGACGGCAGGGGGTTCACTGAAGCTTTCTTT
-	TRBV12-3/TRBV12-4	TRBJ1-4	TRBD1	CASRPDRGLGEKLFF	TGTGCCAGCAGACCTGACAGGGGGTTGGGTGAAAAACTGTTTTTT
-	TRBV7-6	TRBJ2-7	TRBD2	CASSLNPGGAAGAYEQYF	TGTGCCAGCAGCTTAAACCCGGGCGGAGCGGCGGGAGCCTACGAGCAGTACTTC
-	TRBV15	TRBJ2-1	TRBD2	CATSRTGLAGGDEQFF	TGTGCCACCAGCAGGACGGGGCTAGCGGGAGGCGATGAGCAGTTCTTC
few	TRBV5-1	TRBJ2-7	-	CASNRDPYEQYF	TGCGCCAGTAACAGGGATCCCTACGAGCAGTACTTC
few	TRBV5-4	TRBJ2-1	TRBD2	CASENSGRPHSYNEQFF	TGTGCCAGTGAGAATAGCGGGAGGCCCCACTCCTACAATGAGCAGTTCTTC
-	TRBV7-9	TRBJ2-2	TRBD2	CASSLGAGGNTGELFF	TGTGCCAGCAGCTTAGGAGCGGGGGGTAACACCGGGGAGCTGTTTTTT
few	TRBV20-1	TRBJ2-6	TRBD2	CSASTSGLIGANVLTF	TGCAGTGCTTCGACTAGCGGCCTTATCGGGGCCAACGTCCTGACTTTC
-	TRBV10-3	TRBJ2-7	TRBD1	CAIRPGQDSYEQYF	TGTGCCATCAGGCCGGGACAGGACTCCTACGAGCAGTACTTC
-	TRBV20-1	TRBJ2-7	TRBD1	CSARDREEQYF	TGCAGTGCGAGGGACAGAGAAGAGCAGTACTTC
many	TRBV5-1	TRBJ1-4	-	CASSLVGTVEKLFF	TGCGCCAGCAGCTTGGTTGGGACGGTGGAAAAACTGTTTTTT
-	TRBV9	TRBJ2-3	TRBD2	CASSVGTSGGTRVDTQYF	TGTGCCAGCAGCGTGGGAACTAGCGGGGGGACCCGCGTAGATACGCAGTATTTT
-	TRBV20-1	TRBJ2-7	-	CSARDLTDSYEQYF	TGCAGTGCTAGAGATCTGACGGACTCCTACGAGCAGTACTTC
many	TRBV15	TRBJ2-2	-	CATSSNEYVGELFF	TGTGCCACCAGCAGTAATGAGTATGTCGGGGAGCTGTTTTTT
-	TRBV5-1	TRBJ1-1	TRBD1	CASYEQGRTEAFF	TGCGCCAGCTATGAACAGGGGAGGACTGAAGCTTTCTTT
many	TRBV18	TRBJ2-2	-	CASSPGALNTGELFF	TGTGCCAGCTCACCGGGGGCGTTGAACACCGGGGAGCTGTTTTTT
many	TRBV5-1	TRBJ2-5	-	CASSPQTSSETQYF	TGCGCCAGCAGCCCCCAAACCTCCTCAGAGACCCAGTACTTC
-	TRBV18	TRBJ1-2	TRBD1	CASSPTGEARGYTF	TGTGCCAGCTCACCCACAGGGGAAGCGCGAGGCTACACCTTC
-	TRBV5-5	TRBJ2-7	-	CASSLAGMAYEQYF	TGTGCCAGCAGCTTGGCAGGGATGGCCTACGAGCAGTACTTC
few	TRBV28	TRBJ2-4	TRBD2	CASSRKLAGGWDIQYF	TGTGCCAGCAGTCGGAAGCTAGCGGGAGGTTGGGACATTCAGTACTTC
many	TRBV4-2	TRBJ1-1	TRBD1	CASSHGTVVMNTEAFF	TGTGCCAGCAGCCACGGGACAGTCGTTATGAACACTGAAGCTTTCTTT
-	TRBV20-1	TRBJ1-6	-	CSARVQGEVSPLHF	TGCAGTGCTAGAGTCCAGGGCGAGGTTTCACCCCTCCACTTT
few	TRBV6-1	TRBJ1-4	TRBD1	CASSPPGTGWEKLFF	TGTGCCAGCAGTCCCCCGGGGACAGGGTGGGAAAAACTGTTTTTT
-	TRBV29-1	TRBJ2-7	-	CSAASFYEQYF	TGCAGCGCCGCCTCGTTCTACGAGCAGTACTTC
-	TRBV4-3	TRBJ2-5	TRBD2	CASSRTFSGSSQETQYF	TGCGCCAGCAGCCGGACCTTCAGCGGGAGTAGCCAAGAGACCCAGTACTTC
-	TRBV12-3/TRBV12-4	TRBJ2-1	-	CASSTSTPRYNEQFF	TGTGCCAGCAGCACTAGTACCCCTCGGTACAATGAGCAGTTCTTC
once	TRBV12-3/TRBV12-4	TRBJ2-7	TRBD1	CASGLQGSNSEQYF	TGTGCCAGCGGATTACAGGGGAGCAATTCCGAGCAGTACTTC
few	TRBV5-1	TRBJ2-1	-	CASSLEPANSYNEQFF	TGCGCCAGCAGCTTGGAACCTGCTAATTCCTACAATGAGCAGTTCTTC
-	TRBV7-2	TRBJ2-1	TRBD2	CASSLGPSGAKQFF	TGTGCCAGCAGCTTGGGGCCGAGCGGGGCCAAGCAGTTCTTC
-	TRBV6-6	TRBJ2-1	-	CASWTGDNEQFF	TGTGCCAGCTGGACTGGGGACAATGAGCAGTTCTTC
-	TRBV5-4	TRBJ1-2	-	CASSFRTAYGYTF	TGTGCCAGCAGCTTCCGGACAGCGTATGGCTACACCTTC
-	TRBV6-5	TRBJ2-5	TRBD2	CASSYPKTSGGQSETQYF	TGTGCCAGCAGTTACCCAAAAACTAGCGGGGGTCAATCGGAGACCCAGTACTTC
-	TRBV28	TRBJ2-3	-	CAIQNQGTDTQYF	TGTGCCATCCAAAACCAGGGGACAGATACGCAGTATTTT
-	TRBV9	TRBJ2-7	TRBD1	CASSLGVRTGSYEQYF	TGTGCCAGCAGCCTAGGCGTCCGGACAGGTTCCTACGAGCAGTACTTC
-	TRBV6-1	TRBJ1-1	TRBD1	CASSDRQGRVNTEAFF	TGTGCCAGCAGTGACCGACAGGGGCGGGTGAACACTGAAGCTTTCTTT
many	TRBV5-5	TRBJ2-2	-	CASSLAPRAGVGELFF	TGTGCCAGCAGCTTGGCCCCGCGGGCGGGTGTTGGGGAGCTGTTTTTT
-	TRBV7-8	TRBJ2-3	TRBD1	CASSLDRGRGTDTQYF	TGTGCCAGCAGCTTGGACAGGGGGAGAGGCACAGATACGCAGTATTTT
-	TRBV7-9	TRBJ2-3	-	CASTGADTQYF	TGTGCCAGCACGGGCGCAGATACGCAGTATTTT
-	TRBV27	TRBJ1-5	TRBD1	CTSSLGDRGHNQPQHF	TGCACCAGCAGTTTAGGGGACAGGGGGCACAATCAGCCCCAGCATTTT
few	TRBV7-9	TRBJ2-7	TRBD1	CASSGGQTYEQYF	TGTGCCAGCAGCGGGGGACAGACCTACGAGCAGTACTTC
few	TRBV4-1	TRBJ2-1	TRBD1	CASSQETGSNEQFF	TGCGCCAGCAGCCAAGAGACAGGGTCCAATGAGCAGTTCTTC
many	TRBV7-9	TRBJ2-1	TRBD1	CASSLGSGGPHNEQFF	TGTGCCAGCAGCTTAGGGTCAGGGGGCCCACACAATGAGCAGTTCTTC
many	TRBV5-1	TRBJ1-1	-	CASSLEAVSEAFF	TGCGCCAGCAGCTTGGAGGCGGTCAGTGAAGCTTTCTTT
many	TRBV6-6	TRBJ2-5	-	CASSTPLKETQYF	TGTGCCAGCTCCACCCCATTGAAGGAGACCCAGTACTTC
-	TRBV6-5	TRBJ1-2	-	CASSYSSRISRIYGYTF	TGTGCCAGCAGTTACTCGAGCAGGATAAGTAGGATCTATGGCTACACCTTC
-	TRBV15	TRBJ2-3	-	CATSRERSSADTQYF	TGTGCCACCAGCAGGGAACGGTCCTCCGCAGATACGCAGTATTTT
few	TRBV29-1	TRBJ2-5	-	CSVVPVLYQETQYF	TGCAGCGTCGTGCCAGTCCTGTACCAAGAGACCCAGTACTTC
few	TRBV20-1	TRBJ1-1	TRBD1	CSATDPGTGVGTEAFF	TGCAGTGCCACCGATCCCGGGACAGGGGTCGGCACTGAAGCTTTCTTT
-	TRBV5-1	TRBJ2-5	-	CASSALRGRAETQYF	TGCGCCAGCAGCGCACTCAGGGGCCGCGCGGAGACCCAGTACTTC
few	TRBV20-1	TRBJ2-7	TRBD2	CSARGGSGSYEQYF	TGCAGTGCTAGAGGAGGTAGCGGGAGTTACGAGCAGTACTTC
many	TRBV12-3/TRBV12-4	TRBJ2-1	-	CASSLDSLFQQFF	TGTGCCAGCAGTTTAGACTCACTTTTTCAGCAGTTCTTC
-	TRBV6-5	TRBJ2-5	-	CASSPQLGRPETQYF	TGTGCCAGCAGTCCCCAACTAGGGAGGCCAGAGACCCAGTACTTC